Sequencing of this T cell receptor (beta chain) was carried out in a study of CD8 T cells in ankylosing spondylitis. Study results and caveats: Disease-associated clonotypes exhibited CD8+ identity and were relatively infrequent in peripheral blood. Previously reported in reactive arthritis synovial fluid and blood were some of the motif variants. Significantly higher representation of disease-linked clones was reported for matched ankylosing spondylitis synovial fluid. The study identified a TCR beta motif of under ten highly homologous variants that appeared characteristic of ankylosing spondylitis blood.

To note about this clonotype: As yet, its antigen is unknown.

Quantitative 5'-RACE with molecular barcodes generated TCR beta libraries. MiXCR was run by TCRdb on the 5' RACE reads, yielding one entry per CDR3 protein. The table lists about 390,000 distinct CDR3 sequences, around 24% of them singletons, with about a sixth in the top ten. Germline assignment: CDR1 WSHSY and CDR2 SAAADI. V lost 4 bases and J lost 8, with 12 bases in between. The CDR3 runs 13 residues. Input material: blood, either unsorted or a sorted T cell fraction (not recorded which). V gene TRBV10-2 combines with J gene TRBJ2-1, with D perhaps matching TRBD1 or TRBD2 (7 bases each). The source is a male donor with ankylosing spondylitis. CDR3 loop: CASSGEGADEQFF. CDR3 nucleotides: TGCGCCAGCAGTGGGGAGGGGGCGGATGAGCAGTTCTTC.